The clone carrying this T cell receptor (beta chain) came up a few times. The CDR3 has 14 amino acids. J gave up 3 bases and V 6 bases, and 5 bases lay outside the gene matches. Germline values: CDR1 KGHSH, CDR2 LQKENI. This sample is drawn from a study of radiotherapy plus CTLA-4 blockade in lung cancer. Sequenced by immunoSEQ multiplex PCR; TCRdb stores in-frame clones only, minus some. This sample carries about 43,000 clones, about 70% of them seen once, and the ten largest clones take about 23%. This TCR was sampled from a human donor with non-small cell lung cancer who had a partial response to radiotherapy plus ipilimumab. This chain connects TRBV18 to TRBJ1-5; 7 bases fit TRBD1. The specimen comprised peripheral blood, sampled from a patient treated with radiotherapy plus ipilimumab. CDR3 region: CASSPDRSNQPQHF. CDR3 DNA sequence: TGTGCCAGCTCGCCGGACAGGTCCAATCAGCCCCAGCATTTT.